The rows below give T cell receptor beta chains drawn from one sample of a study of response to subunit inactivated influenza vaccine. In TCRdb, the RT-PCR reads were re-called with MiXCR into one record per CDR3 protein. This table holds 630,000 or so distinct CDR3 sequences, around a sixth found once. This specimen was PBMCs from blood, taken roughly 12 days after vaccination. The receptors stem from a middle-aged man who received an inactivated influenza vaccine. Each CDR3 is given with its conserved first and last residue. The D gene is left open where the match is weak. The listing skips clone size in some rows; elsewhere it reads once, few, many or a size class.

>TRBJ1-1|16|-|TRBV12-3/TRBV12-4|-
CASSFGGLGVNTEAFF
TGTGCCAGCAGTTTTGGCGGGCTCGGGGTAAACACTGAAGCTTTCTTT
>TRBJ2-1|15|-|TRBV27|TRBD2
CASSLAGGHYNEQFF
TGTGCCAGCAGTCTGGCGGGGGGACATTACAATGAGCAGTTCTTC
>TRBJ2-1|11|-|TRBV12-3/TRBV12-4|TRBD2
CASSLGRVPFF
TGTGCCAGCAGTTTGGGGAGGGTTCCGTTCTTC
>TRBJ2-1|15|-|TRBV9|TRBD2
CASSVTGLADNEQFF
TGTGCCAGCAGCGTCACGGGACTAGCTGACAATGAGCAGTTCTTC
>TRBJ1-1|14|-|TRBV7-2|-
CASSLDTLNTEAFF
TGTGCCAGCAGCTTAGACACGTTGAACACTGAAGCTTTCTTT
>TRBJ2-1|15|-|TRBV13|-
CASSLVPSEFNEQFF
TGTGCCAGCAGCTTGGTTCCTAGCGAATTCAATGAGCAGTTCTTC
>TRBJ1-2|15|few|TRBV15|-
CATSRVSSVNYGYTF
TGTGCCACCAGCAGAGTAAGCAGTGTTAACTATGGCTACACCTTC
>TRBJ2-4|14|-|TRBV30|-
CAWRGPPAKNIQYF
TGTGCCTGGAGGGGACCACCGGCCAAAAACATTCAGTACTTC
>TRBJ2-7|13|few|TRBV29-1|TRBD2
CSVGDGRSYEQYF
TGCAGCGTCGGCGACGGGAGGTCCTACGAGCAGTACTTC
>TRBJ1-5|14|few|TRBV20-1|TRBD1
CSAPTGGGYQPQHF
TGCAGTGCTCCGACAGGGGGCGGATATCAGCCCCAGCATTTT
>TRBJ2-3|16|-|TRBV6-1|TRBD2
CASKTSGGTSTDTQYF
TGTGCCAGCAAGACTAGCGGGGGTACTAGCACAGATACGCAGTATTTT
>TRBJ2-1|14|few|TRBV6-1|-
CASADPGQRNEQFF
TGTGCCAGTGCAGACCCGGGACAACGCAATGAGCAGTTCTTC
>TRBJ2-7|13|few|TRBV28|-
CASGWDFAYEQYF
TGTGCCAGCGGATGGGACTTTGCCTACGAGCAGTACTTC
>TRBJ1-4|14|-|TRBV20-1|TRBD1
CSAPETGGVEKLFF
TGCAGTGCACCAGAGACAGGGGGCGTTGAAAAACTGTTTTTT
>TRBJ2-5|15|many|TRBV5-1|TRBD2
CASSSGRGGQETQYF
TGCGCCAGCAGCTCGGGACGCGGGGGACAAGAGACCCAGTACTTC
>TRBJ2-7|12|few|TRBV15|-
CATSRDHYEQYF
TGTGCCACCAGCAGAGATCACTACGAGCAGTACTTC
>TRBJ2-3|14|few|TRBV10-2|TRBD2
CASILAGDTDTQYF
TGCGCCAGCATTTTAGCGGGGGACACAGATACGCAGTATTTT
>TRBJ2-1|11|-|TRBV28|-
CASSVLSEQFF
TGTGCCAGCAGTGTTTTAAGCGAGCAGTTCTTC
>TRBJ2-3|14|-|TRBV6-4|TRBD1
CASSETRGIGTQYF
TGTGCCAGCAGTGAGACCAGGGGGATAGGTACGCAGTATTTT
>TRBJ2-5|14|few|TRBV12-3/TRBV12-4|TRBD2
CASSFGAGVETQYF
TGTGCCAGCAGTTTCGGGGCGGGAGTTGAGACCCAGTACTTC
>TRBJ1-6|16|-|TRBV7-2|TRBD1
CASSTQGASYNSPLHF
TGTGCCAGCAGTACACAGGGGGCGTCCTATAATTCACCCCTCCACTTT
>TRBJ2-7|14|-|TRBV21-1|-
CASSKGLSFFEQYF
TGTGCCAGCAGCAAAGGTCTCAGCTTTTTCGAGCAGTACTTC
>TRBJ1-4|15|few|TRBV20-1|-
CSAPTALSTNEKLFF
TGCAGTGCTCCGACAGCCCTGTCAACTAATGAAAAACTGTTTTTT
>TRBJ2-7|12|-|TRBV20-1|-
CSAKQVSYEQYF
TGCAGTGCTAAACAGGTTTCCTACGAGCAGTACTTC
>TRBJ2-3|17|-|TRBV30|-
CAWNIHSGEGNTDTQYF
TGTGCCTGGAATATACACTCAGGGGAGGGTAACACAGATACGCAGTATTTT
>TRBJ2-1|14|-|TRBV12-3/TRBV12-4|-
CASSFSRAYNEQFF
TGTGCCAGCAGTTTCTCGCGGGCCTACAATGAGCAGTTCTTC
>TRBJ2-1|16|few|TRBV12-3/TRBV12-4|TRBD1
CASRPPGQGLYNEQFF
TGTGCCAGCAGGCCCCCCGGACAGGGGTTGTACAATGAGCAGTTCTTC
>TRBJ1-5|13|-|TRBV15|-
CATSRVSLGPQHF
TGTGCCACCAGCAGAGTTTCCCTCGGGCCCCAGCATTTT
>TRBJ2-7|17|-|TRBV27|TRBD1
CASSSQPPGQGPYEQYF
TGTGCCAGCAGTTCGCAACCACCGGGACAGGGACCCTACGAGCAGTACTTC
>TRBJ1-1|13|many|TRBV29-1|TRBD1
CSVEGQENTEAFF
TGCAGCGTCGAGGGACAGGAGAACACTGAAGCTTTCTTT